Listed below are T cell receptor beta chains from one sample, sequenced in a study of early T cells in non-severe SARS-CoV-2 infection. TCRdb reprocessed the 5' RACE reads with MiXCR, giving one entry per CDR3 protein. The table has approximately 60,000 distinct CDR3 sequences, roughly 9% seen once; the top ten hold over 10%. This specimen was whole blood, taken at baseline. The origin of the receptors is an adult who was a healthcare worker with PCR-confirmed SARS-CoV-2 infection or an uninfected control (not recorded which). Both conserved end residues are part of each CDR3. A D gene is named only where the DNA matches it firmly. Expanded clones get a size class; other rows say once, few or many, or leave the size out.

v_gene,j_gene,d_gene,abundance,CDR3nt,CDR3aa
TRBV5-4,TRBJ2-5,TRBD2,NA,TGTGCCAGCAGCTTGGAACTAGCGGGTCAAGAGACCCAGTACTTC,CASSLELAGQETQYF
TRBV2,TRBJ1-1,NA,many,TGTGCCAGCAGTGAGGAGCTAATTGGAGGGGAAACTGAAGCTTTCTTT,CASSEELIGGETEAFF
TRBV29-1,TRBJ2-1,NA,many,TGCAGCGTTGAATTTTTTCAGGGTGTGAATGAGCAGTTCTTC,CSVEFFQGVNEQFF
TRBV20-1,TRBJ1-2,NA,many,TGCAGTGCAAAGTTCCCGTCCGGGGTAGGCTACACCTTC,CSAKFPSGVGYTF
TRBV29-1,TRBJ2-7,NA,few,TGCAGCGTTGTAAAAGGCTACGAGCAGTACTTC,CSVVKGYEQYF
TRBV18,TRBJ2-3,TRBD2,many,TGTGCCAGCTCACCATCACTAGCGGGACGCACAGATACGCAGTATTTT,CASSPSLAGRTDTQYF
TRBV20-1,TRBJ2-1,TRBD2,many,TGCAGCACTAGGACTAGCGGGAGTAGGAAGCAGTTCTTC,CSTRTSGSRKQFF
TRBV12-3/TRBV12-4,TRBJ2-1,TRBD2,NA,TGTGCCAGCAGTCCCGCTAGCGGTGACAATGAGCAGTTCTTC,CASSPASGDNEQFF
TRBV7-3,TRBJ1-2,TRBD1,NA,TGTGCCAGCAGCTTGACGGGACAGGGGTATGGCTACACCTTC,CASSLTGQGYGYTF
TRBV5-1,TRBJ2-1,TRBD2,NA,TGCGCCAGCAGCGCTAGCGGTTCTTACAATGAGCAGTTCTTC,CASSASGSYNEQFF
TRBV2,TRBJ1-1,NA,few,TGTGCCAGCAAGAACGTTAAAGGCCTAAGGGAAGCTTTCTTT,CASKNVKGLREAFF
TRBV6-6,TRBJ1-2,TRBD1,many,TGTGCCAGCAGTCCAGGGGGTACCTATGGCTACACCTTC,CASSPGGTYGYTF
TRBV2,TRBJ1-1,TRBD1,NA,TGTGCCAGCAGTTACCGGGACAGGGGGCGTCGGACTGAAGCTTTCTTT,CASSYRDRGRRTEAFF
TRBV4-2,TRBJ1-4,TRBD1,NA,TGTGCCAGCAGCCAGACGACAGGGGGCTATGAAAAACTGTTTTTT,CASSQTTGGYEKLFF